This T cell receptor beta chain emerged from a study of long-term antiretroviral therapy in people with HIV. General observations from the study: HIV repertoires spanned tighter CDR3 length ranges than controls did.

Treated in the United States were all of the participants with HIV. A remark on this clone: Its cognate antigen is unknown.

The run of the v3.0 immunoSEQ assay was at survey level. Clones were read by immunoSEQ multiplex PCR, and TCRdb kept only the in-frame ones, dropping some. The data show approximately 8,800 clones, about 73% seen once. Between the trimmed V and J ends, which lost 1 base and 0 bases, there was a span of 6 bases. From germline, CDR1 is LGHNT and CDR2 FRNRAP. The CDR3 has 14 amino acids. The clonotype comes from a man aged 35 to 55 with HIV. Here the sequenced sample was unsorted PBMCs, taken 0.6 years before starting antiretroviral therapy. J is TRBJ1-1 and V is TRBV12-5, with D perhaps matching TRBD1 (5 bases). The CDR3 bases are TGTGCTAGTGGTTTGGGGGGCATGAACACTGAAGCTTTCTTT. This sequence encodes CASGLGGMNTEAFF.